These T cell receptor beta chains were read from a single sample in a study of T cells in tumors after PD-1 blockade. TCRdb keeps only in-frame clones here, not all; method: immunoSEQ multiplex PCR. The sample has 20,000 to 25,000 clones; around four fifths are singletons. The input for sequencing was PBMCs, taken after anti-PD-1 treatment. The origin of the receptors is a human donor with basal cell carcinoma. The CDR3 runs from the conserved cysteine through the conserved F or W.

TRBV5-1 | CASSLGDTEGRDTEAFF
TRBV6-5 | CASSYLAGEQETQYF
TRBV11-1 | CASSPGGGANTGELFF
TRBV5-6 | CASSLLSSDYTF
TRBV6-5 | CASRDGNSNQPQHF
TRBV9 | CASSVDIGVNTIYF
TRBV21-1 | CASSKGWRGDYNEQFF
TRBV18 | CASSPPDLSGEQYF
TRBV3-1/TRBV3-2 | CASSLMGQGDTEAFF
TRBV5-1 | CASSKGTGPGNTIYF
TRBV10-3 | CAIREGTSQETQYF
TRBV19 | CASSILGSSYEQYF
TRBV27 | CASSKQGMNTEAFF
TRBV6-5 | CASSPTGSSYEQYF
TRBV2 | CASKEGIGGYTF
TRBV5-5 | CASSLVIMLAGGYNEQFF
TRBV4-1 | CASSGGDRGLYEQYF
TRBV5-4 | CASSLTGGGNSPLHF
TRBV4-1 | CASSPREGPNIQYF
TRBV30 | CAWSHGQGVYGYTF
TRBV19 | CASRDPGGSAFF
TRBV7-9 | CASSLGSKNEKLFF
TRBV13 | CASSFGSGQGRNTIYF
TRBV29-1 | CSALSPGTGNYGYTF
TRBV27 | CASSLSGRGGRETQYF